These 18 T cell receptor beta chains were sequenced from one sample in a study of blood T cell repertoires in COVID-19. The assay was immunoSEQ multiplex PCR, and TCRdb's table has in-frame clones only and misses some. Of approximately 350,000 clones listed, roughly 90% are singletons. The specimen sequenced was peripheral blood. These TCRs come from a man aged 35 to 55 with acute or convalescent COVID-19.

The rearrangement links TRBV28 to TRBJ1-2; TRBD1 aligns across 7 bases. V was pared by 5 bases and J by 4 bases, with 10 bases of the junction left unmatched. Per the germline V gene, CDR1 is MDHEN and CDR2 is SYDVKM. The CDR3 is 15 amino acids. DNA for the CDR3: TGTGCCAGCAGTGGGGCTCCGGGACAGAGCTATGGCTACACCTTC. Translating gives CASSGAPGQSYGYTF.

The gene calls are TRBV7-8 and TRBJ2-2; possible D gene TRBD2, 5 bases. In germline, CDR1 is SGHVS, CDR2 FQNEAQ. The CDR3 totals 16 residues. V was pared by 7 bases and J by 3 bases, with 18 bases between. The CDR3 sequence is CASTPGRGLDTGELFF. Written as DNA, the CDR3 is TGTGCCAGCACTCCCGGCCGCGGGCTGGACACCGGGGAGCTGTTTTTT.

This chain uses TRBV27 with TRBJ1-1; TRBD1 matches at 11 bases. After removal of 4 bases from V and 7 bases from J, the junction contained 8 bases not matched to a gene. CDR3 length equals 15 residues. CDR1 MNHEY and CDR2 SMNVEV come from the germline V gene (reference sequence). CDR3 loop: CASSSWTGGNDEAFF. CDR3 in DNA: TGTGCCAGCAGTTCCTGGACAGGGGGCAATGATGAAGCTTTCTTT.

This sequence joins TRBV27 and TRBJ2-3, with 8 bases identical to TRBD1. V gave up 10 bases and J gave up 1 base; unmatched junction bases: 7. CDR1 MNHEY and CDR2 SMNVEV come from the germline V gene (reference sequence). This CDR3 is 14 amino acids long. CDR3 coding DNA: TGTGCCACCGCCCAGGACAGGGGCACAGATACGCAGTATTTT. Its translation: CATAQDRGTDTQYF.

V usage is TRBV6-6 and J usage is TRBJ1-1; 7 bases match TRBD1. The CDR3 totals 16 residues. The V segment lost 6 bases and the J segment 9 bases; nucleotides outside the gene matches: 19. Germline V gene lookup returns CDR1 MNHNY and CDR2 SVGAGI (reference sequence). In DNA form, the CDR3 reads TGTGCCAGCAGGCCGTATCGACAGGGCCTTTTTAATAAAGCTTTCTTT. Translating gives CASRPYRQGLFNKAFF.

The chain carries TRBV9 and TRBJ1-1; D call uncertain. CDR3 length: 15 amino acids. The V gene lost 4 bases and the J gene lost 4 bases, with 17 bases spanning the gap. CDR1 is SGDLS and CDR2 is YYNGEE in the germline V gene. The CDR3 region has the DNA TGTGCCAGCAGCCCTCCCGGAGGGCCCGGCACTGAAGCTTTCTTT. It is translated as CASSPPGGPGTEAFF. Full variable domain (rest looked up from reference TRBV9 and TRBJ1-1): DSGVTQTPKHLITATGQRVTLRCSPRSGDLSVYWYQQSLDQGLQFLIQYYNGEERAKGNILERFSAQQFPDLHSELNLSSLELGDSALYFCASSPPGGPGTEAFFGQGTRLTVV.

The chain links TRBV9 to TRBJ1-1; TRBD1 matches 12 bases. The CDR3 runs to 17 residues. V trimming: 4 bases; J trimming: 2 bases; junction bases outside the gene matches: 9. Germline V gene lookup returns CDR1 SGDLS and CDR2 YYNGEE. The CDR3 bases are TGTGCCAGCAGCAAAACCGGGACAGGGGGCGCAAACACTGAAGCTTTCTTT. Residues: CASSKTGTGGANTEAFF.

The genes are TRBV7-9 and TRBJ2-1, with D unclear. The CDR3 has 16 amino acids. From germline, CDR1 is SEHNR and CDR2 FQNEAQ (reference sequence). Trimming cost V 5 bases and J 0 bases, with 14 bases left between them. The CDR3 nucleotides read TGTGCCAGCAGCCCCCCCTATGGTTACTCCTACAATGAGCAGTTCTTC. Translating it yields CASSPPYGYSYNEQFF.

This clone was recorded once. The rearrangement links TRBV5-1 to TRBJ2-2, with a possible D match to TRBD2 (6 bases). Germline loops: CDR1 SGHRS, CDR2 YFSETQ. Trimming shortened V by 0 bases and J by 0 bases, and 9 bases separated the two germline ends. The CDR3 length is 16 residues. CDR3 residues: CASSLARGTNTGELFF. The CDR3 region has the DNA TGCGCCAGCAGCTTGGCCCGCGGGACGAACACCGGGGAGCTGTTTTTT.

The chain joins TRBV6-6 to TRBJ2-1; 9 positions agree with TRBD1. This CDR3 spans 12 amino acids. V trimming: 6 bases; J trimming: 14 bases; junction bases outside the gene matches: 8. CDR1 and CDR2 (germline): MNHNY, SVGAGI (reference sequence). The CDR3 loop reads CASRKDRGWKFF. The CDR3 DNA follows: TGTGCCAGCAGGAAAGACAGGGGGTGGAAGTTCTTC.

In nucleotides, the CDR3 is TGTGCCAGTAGTACCTCCTCCACAGGGGGCTACGAGCAGTACTTC. Its protein product is CASSTSSTGGYEQYF. V usage is TRBV19 and J usage is TRBJ2-7, with 8 nucleotides matching TRBD1. The CDR3 extends over 15 amino acids. V was pared by 4 bases and J by 3 bases, with 8 bases of the junction left unmatched. Looked up from germline, CDR1 is LNHDA and CDR2 is SQIVND (reference sequence).

DNA for the CDR3: TGTGCCAGCAGGGCGGGTCTTAGCAATCAGCCCCAGCATTTT. Translated, it gives CASRAGLSNQPQHF. The chain recombines TRBV2 with TRBJ1-5; no clear D. Trimming cost V 6 bases and J 0 bases, with 9 bases left between them. The germline V gene encodes CDR1 SNHLY and CDR2 FYNNEI. The CDR3 runs 14 residues. The full variable domain, with the rest looked up from reference TRBV2 and TRBJ1-5, is EPEVTQTPSHQVTQMGQEVILRCVPISNHLYFYWYRQILGQKVEFLVSFYNNEISEKSEIFDDQFSVERPDGSNFTLKIRSTKLEDSAMYFCASRAGLSNQPQHFGDGTRLSIL.

The rearrangement links TRBV28 to TRBJ2-7; maybe TRBD2 (6 bases). V lost 6 bases and J lost 0, with 12 bases in between. Germline CDR1 reads MDHEN; CDR2 reads SYDVKM. This CDR3 comprises 14 residues. The CDR3, as DNA: TGTGCCAGCAGGGTTAGCGGAAGCTCCTACGAGCAGTACTTC. Amino acid sequence: CASRVSGSSYEQYF.

This clone appeared a few times. The chain links TRBV19 to TRBJ2-5, with D tentatively TRBD2 (5 bases). Germline lookup yields CDR1 LNHDA and CDR2 SQIVND (reference sequence). Trimming took 5 bases from V and 2 from J, leaving 18 bases between them. This CDR3 has 16 amino acids. CDR3 sequence: CASSQAAGAAQETQYF. In nucleotides, the CDR3 is TGTGCCAGTAGTCAGGCCGCAGGAGCGGCACAAGAGACCCAGTACTTC.

The chain employs TRBV19 and TRBJ2-7, with 9 bases lining up with TRBD2. Per the germline V gene, CDR1 is LNHDA and CDR2 is SQIVND (reference sequence). J lost 4 bases, V lost 7 bases, and 11 bases had no gene match. The CDR3 runs 15 residues. CDR3 DNA: TGTGCCAGTATGGCTGGGGCTAGCGGGACTTACGAGCAGTACTTC. Translation gives CASMAGASGTYEQYF.

This clone was seen just once. This chain uses TRBV5-4 with TRBJ1-2; D call uncertain. Germline CDR1 is SGHNT and CDR2 is YYREEE (reference sequence). The CDR3 sequence is 14 residues long. V was clipped by 0 bases and J by 2 bases, with 8 bases between them. The CDR3 sequence: CASSLDSINYGYTF. CDR3 DNA sequence: TGTGCCAGCAGCTTGGACAGTATCAACTATGGCTACACCTTC.

The chain is built from TRBV19 and TRBJ1-2; 11 bases align to TRBD1. The germline V gene has CDR1 LNHDA and CDR2 SQIVND (reference sequence). V shed 3 bases and J 4 bases; nucleotides not matched to a gene: 4. CDR3 length: 15 residues. The CDR3 DNA follows: TGTGCCAGTAGTATGGACAGGGGGCTTCGCTATGGCTACACCTTC. Its translation: CASSMDRGLRYGYTF.

The chain is built from TRBV28 and TRBJ1-1; TRBD1 aligns across 10 bases. CDR3 length: 15 residues. Per the germline V gene, CDR1 is MDHEN and CDR2 is SYDVKM. V gave up 6 bases and J gave up 2 bases; unmatched junction bases: 6. The CDR3 DNA sequence: TGTGCCAGCAGCCAGGACAGGGGGAGAAACACTGAAGCTTTCTTT. This translates into CASSQDRGRNTEAFF.